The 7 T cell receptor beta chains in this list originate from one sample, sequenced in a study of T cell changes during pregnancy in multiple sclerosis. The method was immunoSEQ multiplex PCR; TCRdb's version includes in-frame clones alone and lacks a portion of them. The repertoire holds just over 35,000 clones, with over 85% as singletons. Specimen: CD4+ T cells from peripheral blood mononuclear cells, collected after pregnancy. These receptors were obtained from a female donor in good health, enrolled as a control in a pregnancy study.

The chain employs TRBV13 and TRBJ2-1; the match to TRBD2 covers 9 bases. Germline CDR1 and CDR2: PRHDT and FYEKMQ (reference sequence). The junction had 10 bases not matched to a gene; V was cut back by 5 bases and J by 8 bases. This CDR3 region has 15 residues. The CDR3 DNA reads TGTGCCAGCAGCCGTAACGAGCGGGAGGTAGATGAGCAGTTCTTC. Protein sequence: CASSRNEREVDEQFF.

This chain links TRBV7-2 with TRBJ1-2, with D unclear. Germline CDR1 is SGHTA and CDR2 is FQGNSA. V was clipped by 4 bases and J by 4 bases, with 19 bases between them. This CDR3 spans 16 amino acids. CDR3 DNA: TGTGCCAGCAGCTCACCTATAGGACTGATCTCCTATGGCTACACCTTC. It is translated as CASSSPIGLISYGYTF. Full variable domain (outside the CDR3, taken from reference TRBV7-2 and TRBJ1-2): GAGVSQSPSNKVTEKGKDVELRCDPISGHTALYWYRQSLGQGLEFLIYFQGNSAPDKSGLPSDRFSAERTGGSVSTLTIQRTQQEDSAVYLCASSSPIGLISYGYTFGSGTRLTVV.

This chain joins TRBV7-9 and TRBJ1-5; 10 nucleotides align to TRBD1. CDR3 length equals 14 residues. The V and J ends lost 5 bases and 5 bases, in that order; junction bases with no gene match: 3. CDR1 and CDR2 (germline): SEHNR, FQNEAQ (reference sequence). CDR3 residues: CASSGQGGDQPQHF. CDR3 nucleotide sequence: TGTGCCAGCAGCGGACAGGGGGGGGATCAGCCCCAGCATTTT. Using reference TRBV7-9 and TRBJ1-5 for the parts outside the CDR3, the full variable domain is DTGVSQNPRHKITKRGQNVTFRCDPISEHNRLYWYRQTLGQGPEFLTYFQNEAQLEKSRLLSDRFSAERPKGSFSTLEIQRTEQGDSAMYLCASSGQGGDQPQHFGDGTRLSIL.

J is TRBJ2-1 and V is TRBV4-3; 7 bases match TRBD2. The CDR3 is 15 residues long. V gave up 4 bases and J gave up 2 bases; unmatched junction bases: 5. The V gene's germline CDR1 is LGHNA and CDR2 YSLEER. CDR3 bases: TGCGCCAGCAGCCTAGCAAGCGGGACCTACAATGAGCAGTTCTTC. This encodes CASSLASGTYNEQFF.

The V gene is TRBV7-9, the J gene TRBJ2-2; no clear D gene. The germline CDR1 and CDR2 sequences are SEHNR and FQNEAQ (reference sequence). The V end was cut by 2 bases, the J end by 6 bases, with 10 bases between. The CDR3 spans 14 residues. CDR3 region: CASSLLLSSGELFF. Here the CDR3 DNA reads TGTGCCAGCAGCTTATTACTTTCTTCCGGGGAGCTGTTTTTT.

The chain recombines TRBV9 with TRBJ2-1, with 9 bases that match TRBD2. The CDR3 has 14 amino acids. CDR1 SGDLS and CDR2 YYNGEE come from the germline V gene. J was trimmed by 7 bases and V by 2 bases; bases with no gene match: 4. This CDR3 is CASSVRTSANEQFF. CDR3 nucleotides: TGTGCCAGCAGCGTCCGGACTAGCGCAAATGAGCAGTTCTTC. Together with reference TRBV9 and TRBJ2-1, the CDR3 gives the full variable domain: DSGVTQTPKHLITATGQRVTLRCSPRSGDLSVYWYQQSLDQGLQFLIQYYNGEERAKGNILERFSAQQFPDLHSELNLSSLELGDSALYFCASSVRTSANEQFFGPGTRLTVL.

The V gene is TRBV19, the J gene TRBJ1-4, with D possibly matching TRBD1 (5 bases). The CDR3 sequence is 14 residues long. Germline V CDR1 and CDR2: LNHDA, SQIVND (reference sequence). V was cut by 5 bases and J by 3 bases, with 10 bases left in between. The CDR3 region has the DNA TGTGCCAGTAGTTCTGACAGATCTAATGAAAAACTGTTTTTT. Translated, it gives CASSSDRSNEKLFF.